This T cell receptor (beta chain) was recorded in a study of vaccination and CD4 T cells after COVID-19. Study at large: The stimulating agents, overlapping spike peptides, came from SARS-CoV-2, HCoV-NL63, HCoV-OC43 and HCoV-229E.

To note about this clonotype: What it binds is not known.

Germline values: CDR1 MNHEY, CDR2 SMNVEV (reference sequence). There are 15 residues in the CDR3. V lost 4 bases to trimming and J lost 5 bases, with 14 bases between them. The Oncomine TCR Beta short-read assay generated sequence data from the DNA of cultured CD4+ T cells. MiXCR, applied by TCRdb to the PCR reads, yields one record per CDR3 protein. The data show about 7,000 distinct CDR3 sequences, with about 34% seen just once and around 24% held by the top ten. Indicated treatment: approximately 9-day PBMC culture with coronavirus spike peptide pools or control peptides (ViraFEST assay). CD4+ T lymphocytes from the unexposed donor were collected before the COVID-19 pandemic (2011-2018).

Sequencing was done on a sample of CD4+ T cells from blood, cultured in vitro. This clonotype was sampled from a human donor in good health. V and J are TRBV27 and TRBJ2-2; D may be TRBD1 or TRBD2 (5 bases each). This chain's CDR3 is CASSSPGPTTGELFF. The CDR3 bases are TGTGCCAGCAGTTCACCGGGACCCACGACCGGGGAGCTGTTTTTT.